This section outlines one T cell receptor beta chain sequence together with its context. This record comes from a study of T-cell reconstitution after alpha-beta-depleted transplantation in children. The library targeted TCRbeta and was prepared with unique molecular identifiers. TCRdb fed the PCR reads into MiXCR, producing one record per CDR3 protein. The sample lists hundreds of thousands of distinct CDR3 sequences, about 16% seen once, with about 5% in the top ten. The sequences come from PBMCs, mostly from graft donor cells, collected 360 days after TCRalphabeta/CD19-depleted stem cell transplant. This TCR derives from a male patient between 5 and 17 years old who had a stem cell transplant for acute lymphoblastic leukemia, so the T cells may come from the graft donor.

The CDR3 here is CSATTGPSTDTQYF. The CDR3 DNA reads TGCAGTGCCACTACAGGTCCTAGCACAGATACGCAGTATTTT. This chain uses TRBV20-1 with TRBJ2-3; D perhaps matches TRBD1 (5 bases). The CDR3 extends over 14 amino acids. Germline CDR1 is DFQATT and CDR2 is SNEGSKA (reference sequence). Trimming took off 6 bases at V and 0 bases at J, with 13 bases between the two ends.